The 14 T cell receptor beta chains below all came from one sample that was sequenced in a study of TIL therapy for anti-PD-1-resistant metastatic lung cancer. The immunoSEQ assay was v3. The table came from immunoSEQ multiplex PCR; TCRdb's copy has only in-frame clones and leaves some out. The data show fewer than 60,000 clones, 80% to 90% seen once. Documented time point: pre-treatment sample, taken before nivolumab and TIL therapy. This sample comprised blood, obtained at baseline. Receptors were obtained from a person between 30 and 79 years old with non-small cell lung cancer.

This clone was found once. The chain combines TRBV6-2 or TRBV6-3 with TRBJ2-7; D is perhaps TRBD1 or TRBD2 (5 bases each). The ends were cut back, 4 bases at V and 4 bases at J, with 8 bases in the middle. The CDR3 covers 12 residues. Germline CDR1 MNHEY, CDR2 SVGEGT. The CDR3 is CASSLGVYEQYF. CDR3 sequence (DNA): TGTGCCAGCAGTTTGGGGGTGTACGAGCAGTACTTC.

This chain joins TRBV7-9 and TRBJ1-2; D is uncertain. The CDR3 consists of 12 residues. Trimming took 5 bases from V and 0 from J, leaving 4 bases between them. CDR1 SEHNR and CDR2 FQNEAQ come from the germline V gene (reference sequence). CDR3 sequence: CASSPPNYGYTF. Here the CDR3 DNA reads TGTGCCAGCAGCCCACCTAACTATGGCTACACCTTC. The full variable domain, with the rest looked up from reference TRBV7-9 and TRBJ1-2, is DTGVSQNPRHKITKRGQNVTFRCDPISEHNRLYWYRQTLGQGPEFLTYFQNEAQLEKSRLLSDRFSAERPKGSFSTLEIQRTEQGDSAMYLCASSPPNYGYTFGSGTRLTVV.

The chain links TRBV6-6 to TRBJ1-1; maybe TRBD1 (5 bases). Trimming cost V 8 bases and J 1 base, with 14 bases left between them. CDR1 and CDR2 (germline): MNHNY, SVGAGI (reference sequence). The CDR3 extends over 14 amino acids. The DNA of the CDR3 is TGTGCCAGCGGGGATCGACAGTCGAACACTGAAGCTTTCTTT. The encoded protein is CASGDRQSNTEAFF.

This sequence joins TRBV10-3 and TRBJ2-7; 9 positions agree with TRBD2. Germline trimming cut 6 bases from V and 4 bases from J; bases unmatched to any gene: 10. This CDR3 is 15 amino acids long. Germline-derived CDR1 and CDR2 are ENHRY and SYGVKD. CDR3 in DNA: TGTGCCATCAGGAGCGGGAGGATCCAATTGTACGAGCAGTACTTC. Encoded protein: CAIRSGRIQLYEQYF.

This clone was recorded only once. The chain recombines TRBV6-6 with TRBJ2-5, with TRBD2 as a possible D gene (6 bases). The CDR3 spans 13 residues. V was trimmed by 2 bases and J by 9 bases, leaving 13 bases between them. CDR1 and CDR2 from the germline V gene are MNHNY and SVGAGI (reference sequence). CDR3 sequence: CASSYPLGGAQYF. CDR3 bases: TGTGCCAGCAGTTACCCCCTCGGAGGGGCCCAGTACTTC.

V is TRBV9 and J is TRBJ1-1; the D is unclear. V was clipped by 0 bases and J by 5 bases, with 5 bases between them. In germline, CDR1 is SGDLS, CDR2 YYNGEE. The CDR3 contains 12 residues. CDR3 in amino acids: CASSVVGTEAFF. CDR3 nucleotide sequence: TGTGCCAGCAGCGTAGTTGGGACTGAAGCTTTCTTT.

The genes are TRBV12-3 or TRBV12-4 and TRBJ2-3; D not resolved. The CDR3 is made up of 13 amino acids. V was clipped by 8 bases and J by 4 bases, with 13 bases between them. This CDR3 is CASSWGTADTQYF. The DNA for the CDR3 is TGTGCCAGCTCCTGGGGTACAGCAGATACGCAGTATTTT.

The chain combines TRBV11-2 with TRBJ2-1; 9 positions match TRBD1. The length of the CDR3 is 14 residues. Germline trimming cut 3 bases from V and 9 bases from J; bases unmatched to any gene: 6. Germline V gene lookup returns CDR1 SGHAT and CDR2 FQNNGV. CDR3 DNA sequence: TGTGCCAGCAGCTTGGGACAGGGTTGGGGTGAGCAGTTCTTC. Its translation is CASSLGQGWGEQFF.

The chain is built from TRBV7-9 and TRBJ2-7, with unresolved D. Trimming shortened V by 1 base and J by 7 bases, and 8 bases separated the two germline ends. The germline gives CDR1 SEHNR, CDR2 FQNEAQ (reference sequence). The CDR3 has 12 amino acids. The CDR3 sequence is CASSLVGDEQYF. For the CDR3, the DNA is TGTGCCAGCAGCTTAGTTGGGGATGAGCAGTACTTC.

This chain joins TRBV7-2 and TRBJ2-3; tentatively, D is TRBD1 or TRBD2 (5 bases each). Germline lookup yields CDR1 SGHTA and CDR2 FQGNSA. This CDR3 comprises 15 residues. V lost 5 bases and J 4 bases, leaving 16 bases between the germline ends. As DNA, the CDR3 is TGTGCCAGCAGCCAGAACGGGGACCCAGCAGATACGCAGTATTTT. It yields the protein CASSQNGDPADTQYF.

The chain is built from TRBV7-8 and TRBJ2-3; TRBD2 matches 11 bases. This CDR3 has 18 amino acids. The J segment lost 2 bases and the V segment lost 3 bases, leaving 10 bases of the junction unmatched. Germline CDR1 and CDR2: SGHVS and FQNEAQ. The DNA of the CDR3 is TGTGCCAGCAGCTTCACTAGCGGGAGATCACAACACACAGATACGCAGTATTTT. Protein product: CASSFTSGRSQHTDTQYF.

This chain links TRBV6-5 with TRBJ2-7; TRBD2 matches 14 bases. The length of the CDR3 is 16 residues. Germline-derived CDR1 and CDR2 are MNHEY and SVGAGI. J gave up 5 bases and V 2 bases, and 5 bases lay outside the gene matches. In DNA form, the CDR3 reads TGTGCCAGCAGTTACACCGGGACTAGCGGGAGACACGAGCAGTACTTC. Residues: CASSYTGTSGRHEQYF.

J is TRBJ2-7 and V is TRBV6-5, with D unclear. The CDR3 loop spans 14 amino acids. Deletions cut 2 bases from V and 0 bases from J, with 8 bases between. Germline values: CDR1 MNHEY, CDR2 SVGAGI. The CDR3 nucleotides read TGTGCCAGCAGTTACCAGAGAAGCTCCTACGAGCAGTACTTC. Translating gives CASSYQRSSYEQYF.

V gene TRBV28 combines with J gene TRBJ1-6; 7 positions agree with TRBD1. The CDR3 has 14 amino acids. The ends lost 10 bases at V and 4 bases at J; junction bases unmatched: 7. Germline V gene lookup returns CDR1 MDHEN and CDR2 SYDVKM. CDR3 nucleotides: TGTGCCACCGGGGACAGCCCATATAATTCACCCCTCCACTTT. Translated, it gives CATGDSPYNSPLHF.